Listed below are T cell receptor beta chains from one sample, sequenced in a study of T cells in Graves' hyperthyroidism and ophthalmopathy. TCRdb called the multiplex PCR reads again in MiXCR, with one record for every CDR3 protein. The table records 380,000 or so distinct CDR3 sequences, approximately 12% of them present only once. The sequenced material came from blood. The receptors were sampled from a man between 25 and 39 years old with Graves' hyperthyroidism that later progressed to Graves' ophthalmopathy. The CDR3 runs from the conserved cysteine through the conserved F or W. A D gene is named only where the DNA matches it firmly. The size entry is marked missing in some rows and otherwise reads once, few, many or a size class.

D	V	size	J	DNA	CDR3
TRBD2	TRBV4-2	NA	TRBJ2-1	TGTGCCAGCAGCCCCGGGACTAGTATTAATGAGCAGTTCTTC	CASSPGTSINEQFF
TRBD1	TRBV11-2	few	TRBJ2-1	TGTGCCAGCAGCGAGGGACAGTTCTCCTACAATGAGCAGTTCTTC	CASSEGQFSYNEQFF
TRBD1	TRBV10-3	many	TRBJ1-2	TGTGCCATCAGTGAGCCGGACAGGGGGCTCTATGGCTACACCTTC	CAISEPDRGLYGYTF
TRBD2	TRBV7-8	many	TRBJ2-1	TGTGCCAGCAGCTTCAGGACTAGCGAGTCCTACAATGAGCAGTTCTTC	CASSFRTSESYNEQFF
NA	TRBV12-3/TRBV12-4	NA	TRBJ2-5	TGTGCCAGCAGTTTAGGGGCCCCAGAGACCCAGTACTTC	CASSLGAPETQYF
NA	TRBV7-8	many	TRBJ2-7	TGTGCCAGCAGCGTCAGGGGCCGACCCTACGAGCAGTACTTC	CASSVRGRPYEQYF
NA	TRBV28	many	TRBJ1-2	TGTGCCAGCAGCCTAGACCTCTATGGCTACACCTTC	CASSLDLYGYTF
NA	TRBV29-1	few	TRBJ2-7	TGCAGCGTTGAAGAGGCTTCACGAGACTCCTACGAGCAGTACTTC	CSVEEASRDSYEQYF
NA	TRBV9	few	TRBJ2-5	TGTGCCAGCAGCGTGGCAGGGGGGGAACAAGAGACCCAGTACTTC	CASSVAGGEQETQYF
NA	TRBV7-8	many	TRBJ1-2	TGTGCCAGCAGCTTAGAGACTTTCCTTGGGCCTGGCTACACCTTC	CASSLETFLGPGYTF
NA	TRBV28	many	TRBJ1-2	TGTGCCAGCAGTCCTCCGGTGACCTATGGCTACACCTTC	CASSPPVTYGYTF
NA	TRBV6-2/TRBV6-3	many	TRBJ1-5	TGTGCCAGCAGAAATACAGGGATCAATCAGCCCCAGCATTTT	CASRNTGINQPQHF
TRBD1	TRBV12-3/TRBV12-4	NA	TRBJ1-2	TGTGCCAGCAGTTTAGCAACAGGGGCCAGCTATGGCTACACCTTC	CASSLATGASYGYTF
TRBD1	TRBV18	NA	TRBJ1-1	TGTGCCAGGTTAGACAGGGGTCTAATCAACACTGAAGCTTTCTTT	CARLDRGLINTEAFF
NA	TRBV7-6	many	TRBJ2-2	TGTGCCAGCAGCCCCATATTCGGGGAGCTGTTTTTT	CASSPIFGELFF
TRBD1	TRBV7-2	many	TRBJ2-2	TGTGCCAGCAACACAGGGGGGACCGGGGAGCTGTTTTTT	CASNTGGTGELFF
TRBD1	TRBV20-1	few	TRBJ1-3	TGCAGTGCTAGCCCACAGGGGGCGGCTGGAAACACCATATATTTT	CSASPQGAAGNTIYF
NA	TRBV3-1	many	TRBJ1-1	TGTGCCAGCAGCCGGCGGGGGGCGGACACTGAAGCTTTCTTT	CASSRRGADTEAFF
TRBD1	TRBV3-1	many	TRBJ2-7	TGTGCCAGCAGGGGACAGGGGGCTAGCGAGCAGTACTTC	CASRGQGASEQYF
NA	TRBV20-1	few	TRBJ2-1	TGCAGTGCTAGAGATACAGGGTTGTACAATGAGCAGTTCTTC	CSARDTGLYNEQFF
TRBD2	TRBV6-1	many	TRBJ2-1	TGTGCCAGCAGTTCCGGTTCAGCGGGGGACAATGAGCAGTTCTTC	CASSSGSAGDNEQFF
NA	TRBV30	NA	TRBJ2-1	TGTGCCTGGAGTGCCCTAGCCCCGGTGTTGTTCTTC	CAWSALAPVLFF
TRBD1	TRBV15	many	TRBJ1-2	TGTGCCACCAGCAGAGCTCCGGGACAGGGTACTGGCTACACCTTC	CATSRAPGQGTGYTF
NA	TRBV7-9	NA	TRBJ2-7	TGTGCCAGCAGCTTACGGGGTTGGTACGAGCAGCACTTC	CASSLRGWYEQHF
NA	TRBV28	many	TRBJ1-1	TGTGCCAGCAGTCTCCCGGACGCGACGGTCACTGAAGCTTTCTTT	CASSLPDATVTEAFF
NA	TRBV18	NA	TRBJ1-5	TGTGCCAGCTCACCAGACAAGAATCAGCCCCAGCATTTT	CASSPDKNQPQHF
NA	TRBV7-2	NA	TRBJ1-3	TGTGCCAGCAGCTTACAGGGAGGAGAAAACACCATATATTTT	CASSLQGGENTIYF
TRBD1	TRBV6-1	few	TRBJ2-7	TGTGCCAGCAGTGTTCGGACAGGGCCCTACGAGCAGTACTTC	CASSVRTGPYEQYF
NA	TRBV7-8	many	TRBJ2-2	TGTGCCAGCAGTGACGACAGGCGACACACCGGGGAGCTGTTTTTT	CASSDDRRHTGELFF
NA	TRBV30	few	TRBJ1-3	TGTGCCTGGAGTCCCCTCGACACCATATATTTT	CAWSPLDTIYF